This T cell receptor beta chain derives from a study of T cell changes during pregnancy in multiple sclerosis. The CDR3 totals 15 residues. The ends lost 3 bases at V and 3 bases at J; junction bases unmatched: 5. Germline CDR1 reads SSHAT; CDR2 reads FNYEAQ (reference sequence). Here immunoSEQ multiplex PCR was the method, and the copy in TCRdb shows in-frame clones only, minus some. This sample has 25,000 to 40,000 clones, with 91% found just once. The chain has TRBV7-7 and TRBJ2-7; TRBD1 matches 10 bases. The receptor comes from a female donor in good health, enrolled as a control in a pregnancy study. The material was CD8+ T cells from peripheral blood mononuclear cells, obtained in the second trimester of pregnancy. The CDR3 region is CASSFGQGVIYEQYF. Written as DNA, the CDR3 is TGTGCCAGCAGCTTCGGACAGGGGGTAATCTACGAGCAGTACTTC.